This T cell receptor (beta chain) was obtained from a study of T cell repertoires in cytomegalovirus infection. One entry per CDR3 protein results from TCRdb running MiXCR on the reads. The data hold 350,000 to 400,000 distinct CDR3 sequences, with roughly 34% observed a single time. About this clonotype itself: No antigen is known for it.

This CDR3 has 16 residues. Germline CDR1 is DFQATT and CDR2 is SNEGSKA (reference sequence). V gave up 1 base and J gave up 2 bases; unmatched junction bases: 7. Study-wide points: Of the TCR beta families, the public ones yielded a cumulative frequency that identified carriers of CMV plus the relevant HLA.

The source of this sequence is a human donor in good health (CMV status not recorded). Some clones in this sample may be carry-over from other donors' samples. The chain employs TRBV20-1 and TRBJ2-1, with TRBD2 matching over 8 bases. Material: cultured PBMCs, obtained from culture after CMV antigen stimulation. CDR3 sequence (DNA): TGCAGTGCTAGAGGGTTTAGCGGGAAAACCTACAATGAGCAGTTCTTC. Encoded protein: CSARGFSGKTYNEQFF.